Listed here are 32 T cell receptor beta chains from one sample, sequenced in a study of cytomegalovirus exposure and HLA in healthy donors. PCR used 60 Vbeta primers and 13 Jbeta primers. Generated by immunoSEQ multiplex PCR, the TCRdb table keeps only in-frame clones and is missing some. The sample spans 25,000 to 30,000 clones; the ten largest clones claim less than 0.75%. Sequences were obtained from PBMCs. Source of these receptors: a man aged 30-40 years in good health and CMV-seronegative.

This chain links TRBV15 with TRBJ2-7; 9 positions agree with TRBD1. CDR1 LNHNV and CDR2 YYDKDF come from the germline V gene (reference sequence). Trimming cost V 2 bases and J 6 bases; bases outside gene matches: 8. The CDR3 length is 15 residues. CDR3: CATSRKGTGISEQYF. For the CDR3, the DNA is TGTGCCACCAGCAGAAAAGGGACAGGGATATCCGAGCAGTACTTC.

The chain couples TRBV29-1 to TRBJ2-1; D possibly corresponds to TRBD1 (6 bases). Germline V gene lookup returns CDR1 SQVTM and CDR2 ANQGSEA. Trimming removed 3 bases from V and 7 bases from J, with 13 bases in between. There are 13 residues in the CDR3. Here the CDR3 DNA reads TGCAGCGTTGACATGGGCAGGGGTAATGAGCAGTTCTTC. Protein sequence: CSVDMGRGNEQFF.

The CDR3 loop reads CASSSSGSTDTQYF. CDR3 in DNA: TGTGCCAGCAGTTCTAGCGGAAGCACAGATACGCAGTATTTT. J is TRBJ2-3 and V is TRBV28, with 7 positions matching TRBD2. CDR3 length equals 14 residues. Germline V gene lookup returns CDR1 MDHEN and CDR2 SYDVKM. Losses at the gene ends were 4 bases for V and 0 bases for J; bases not matched to a gene: 1.

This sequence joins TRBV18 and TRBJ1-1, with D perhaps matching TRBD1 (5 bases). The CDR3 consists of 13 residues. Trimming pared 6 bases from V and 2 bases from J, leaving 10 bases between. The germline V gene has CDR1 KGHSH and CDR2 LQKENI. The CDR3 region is CASSSGQNTEAFF. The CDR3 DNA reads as TGTGCCAGCTCTTCAGGGCAAAACACTGAAGCTTTCTTT.

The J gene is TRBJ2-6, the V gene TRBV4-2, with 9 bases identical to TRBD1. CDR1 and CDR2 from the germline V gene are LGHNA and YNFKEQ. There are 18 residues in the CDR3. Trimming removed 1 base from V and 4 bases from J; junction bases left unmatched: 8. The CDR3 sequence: CASSQGGQGLSGANVLTF. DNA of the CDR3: TGTGCCAGCAGCCAAGGGGGACAGGGACTGTCGGGGGCCAACGTCCTGACTTTC.

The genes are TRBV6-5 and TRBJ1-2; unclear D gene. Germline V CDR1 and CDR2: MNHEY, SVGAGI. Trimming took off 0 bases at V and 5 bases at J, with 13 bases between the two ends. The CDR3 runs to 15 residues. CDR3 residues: CASSYSPRALYGYTF. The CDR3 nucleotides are TGTGCCAGCAGTTACTCGCCCAGAGCGTTATATGGCTACACCTTC.

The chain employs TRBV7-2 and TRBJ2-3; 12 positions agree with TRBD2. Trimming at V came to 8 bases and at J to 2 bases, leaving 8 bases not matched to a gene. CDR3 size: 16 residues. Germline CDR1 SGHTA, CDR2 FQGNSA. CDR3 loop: CASRASGGAITDTQYF. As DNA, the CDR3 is TGTGCCAGCCGCGCTAGCGGGGGGGCGATCACAGATACGCAGTATTTT.

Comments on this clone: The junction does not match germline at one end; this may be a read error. DNA of the CDR3: TGTGTCTGGAGCCGAGGACAGGGGGCGACCGGGGAGCTGTTTTTT. This gives the protein CVWSRGQGATGELFF. The gene calls are TRBV30 and TRBJ2-2, with 11 bases fitting TRBD1. Per germline, CDR1 GTSNPN and CDR2 SVGIG (reference sequence). The CDR3 consists of 15 residues.

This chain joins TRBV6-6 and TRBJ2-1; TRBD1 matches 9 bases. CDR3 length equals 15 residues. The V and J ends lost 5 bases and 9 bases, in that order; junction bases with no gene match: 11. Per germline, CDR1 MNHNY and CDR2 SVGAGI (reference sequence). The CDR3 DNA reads TGTGCCAGCAGTAACCGGGACAGGGCCCGGGGTGAGCAGTTCTTC. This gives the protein CASSNRDRARGEQFF.

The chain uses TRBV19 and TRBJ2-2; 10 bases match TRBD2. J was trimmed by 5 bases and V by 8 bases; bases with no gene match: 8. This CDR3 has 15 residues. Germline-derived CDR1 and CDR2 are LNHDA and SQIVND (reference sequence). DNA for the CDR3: TGTGCCAGTGGAGGGGCTAGCGGGAGAACCGGGGAGCTGTTTTTT. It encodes CASGGASGRTGELFF. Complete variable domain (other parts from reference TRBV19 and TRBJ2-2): DGGITQSPKYLFRKEGQNVTLSCEQNLNHDAMYWYRQDPGQGLRLIYYSQIVNDFQKGDIAEGYSVSREKKESFPLTVTSAQKNPTAFYLCASGGASGRTGELFFGEGSRLTVL.

The CDR3 reads CASSVRGTSGGVEQFF. The CDR3 nucleotides read TGTGCCAGCAGCGTAAGAGGGACTAGCGGGGGGGTTGAGCAGTTCTTC. The rearrangement links TRBV9 to TRBJ2-1; the match to TRBD2 covers 16 bases. Looked up from germline, CDR1 is SGDLS and CDR2 is YYNGEE. Trimming took 1 base from V and 9 from J; bases not matched to a gene: 4. The CDR3 is 16 residues long.

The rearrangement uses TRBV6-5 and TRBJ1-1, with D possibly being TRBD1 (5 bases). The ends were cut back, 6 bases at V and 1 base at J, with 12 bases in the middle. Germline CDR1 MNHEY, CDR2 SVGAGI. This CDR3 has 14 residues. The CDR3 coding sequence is TGTGCCAGCAGCCGAGACAGAAAGAACACTGAAGCTTTCTTT. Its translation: CASSRDRKNTEAFF.

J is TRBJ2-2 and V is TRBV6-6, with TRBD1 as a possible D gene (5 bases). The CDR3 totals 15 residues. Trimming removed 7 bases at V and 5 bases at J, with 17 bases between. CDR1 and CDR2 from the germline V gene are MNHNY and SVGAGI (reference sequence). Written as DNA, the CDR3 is TGTGCCAGCACCCAAGGGGCCCTTGTGACCGGGGAGCTGTTTTTT. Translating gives CASTQGALVTGELFF.

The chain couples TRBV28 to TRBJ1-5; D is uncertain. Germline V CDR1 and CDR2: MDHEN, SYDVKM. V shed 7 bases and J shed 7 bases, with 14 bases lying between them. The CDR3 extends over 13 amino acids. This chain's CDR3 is CASTPPGGQPQHF. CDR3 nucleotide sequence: TGTGCCAGCACTCCGCCCGGAGGACAGCCCCAGCATTTT. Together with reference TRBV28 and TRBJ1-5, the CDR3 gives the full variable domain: DVKVTQSSRYLVKRTGEKVFLECVQDMDHENMFWYRQDPGLGLRLIYFSYDVKMKEKGDIPEGYSVSREKKERFSLILESASTNQTSMYLCASTPPGGQPQHFGDGTRLSIL.

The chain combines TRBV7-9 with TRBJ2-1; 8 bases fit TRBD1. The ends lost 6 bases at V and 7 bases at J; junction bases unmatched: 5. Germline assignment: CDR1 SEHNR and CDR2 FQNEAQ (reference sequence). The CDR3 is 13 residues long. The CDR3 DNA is TGTGCCAGCAGTACAGGGGGGTTGAATGAGCAGTTCTTC. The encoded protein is CASSTGGLNEQFF.

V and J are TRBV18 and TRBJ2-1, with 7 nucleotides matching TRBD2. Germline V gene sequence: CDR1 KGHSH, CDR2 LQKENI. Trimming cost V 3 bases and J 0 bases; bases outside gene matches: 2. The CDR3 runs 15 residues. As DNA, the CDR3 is TGTGCCAGCTCACCCGGGGAGGGCTCCTACAATGAGCAGTTCTTC. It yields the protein CASSPGEGSYNEQFF.

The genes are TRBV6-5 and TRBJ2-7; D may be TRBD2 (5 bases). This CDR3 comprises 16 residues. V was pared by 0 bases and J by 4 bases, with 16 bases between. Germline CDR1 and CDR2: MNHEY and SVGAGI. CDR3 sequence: CASSYSTGERGYEQYF. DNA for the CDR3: TGTGCCAGCAGTTACTCGACCGGGGAGAGAGGGTACGAGCAGTACTTC.

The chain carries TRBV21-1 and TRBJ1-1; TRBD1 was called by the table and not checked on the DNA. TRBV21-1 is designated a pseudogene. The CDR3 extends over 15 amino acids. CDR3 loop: CASSSATGRNTEAFF. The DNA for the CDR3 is TGTGCCAGCAGCTCAGCCACAGGGCGGAACACTGAAGCTTTCTTT.

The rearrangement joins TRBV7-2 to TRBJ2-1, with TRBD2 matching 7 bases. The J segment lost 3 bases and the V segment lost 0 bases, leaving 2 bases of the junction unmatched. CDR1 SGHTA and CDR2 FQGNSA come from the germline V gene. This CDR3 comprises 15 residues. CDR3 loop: CASSLAGGIYNEQFF. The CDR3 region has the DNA TGTGCCAGCAGCTTAGCGGGGGGGATCTACAATGAGCAGTTCTTC. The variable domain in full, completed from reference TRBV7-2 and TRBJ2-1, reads GAGVSQSPSNKVTEKGKDVELRCDPISGHTALYWYRQSLGQGLEFLIYFQGNSAPDKSGLPSDRFSAERTGGSVSTLTIQRTQQEDSAVYLCASSLAGGIYNEQFFGPGTRLTVL.

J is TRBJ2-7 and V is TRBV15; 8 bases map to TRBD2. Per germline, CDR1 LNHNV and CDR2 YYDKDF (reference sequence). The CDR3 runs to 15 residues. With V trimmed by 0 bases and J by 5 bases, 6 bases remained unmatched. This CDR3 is CATSRDPGGQHEQYF. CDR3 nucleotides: TGTGCCACCAGCAGAGATCCGGGGGGGCAACACGAGCAGTACTTC.

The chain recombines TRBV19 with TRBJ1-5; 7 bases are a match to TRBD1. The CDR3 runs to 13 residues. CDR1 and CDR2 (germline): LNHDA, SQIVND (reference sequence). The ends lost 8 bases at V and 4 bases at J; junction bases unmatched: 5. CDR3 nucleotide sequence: TGTGCCAGTCGGGACAGATCGAATCAGCCCCAGCATTTT. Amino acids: CASRDRSNQPQHF.

The DNA of the CDR3 is TGTGCCAGCAGCCCACAGGGCAACACTGAAGCTTTCTTT. Translated, it gives CASSPQGNTEAFF. The rearrangement links TRBV6-4 to TRBJ1-1; possible D gene TRBD1, 6 bases. The V end lost 6 bases, the J end lost 2 bases, and 10 bases lay between the germline ends. Germline CDR1 reads MRHNA; CDR2 reads SNTAGT. The CDR3 has 13 residues.

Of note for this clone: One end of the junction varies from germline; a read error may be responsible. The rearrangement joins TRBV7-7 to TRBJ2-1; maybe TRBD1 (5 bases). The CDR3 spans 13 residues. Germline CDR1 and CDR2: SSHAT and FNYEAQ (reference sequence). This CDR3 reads CASSLGASNEQFF. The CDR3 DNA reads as TGTGCTAGCAGCTTAGGGGCCAGCAATGAGCAGTTCTTC.

In DNA, the CDR3 is TGCGCCAGCAGCCACGCCGGTACTGAGACTATCTATGGCTACACCTTC. This codes for CASSHAGTETIYGYTF. The V and J genes are TRBV4-3 and TRBJ1-2, with D unclear. Trimming left V 3 bases short and J 4 bases short, with 18 bases between. CDR1 and CDR2 (germline): LGHNA, YSLEER. The length of the CDR3 is 16 residues.

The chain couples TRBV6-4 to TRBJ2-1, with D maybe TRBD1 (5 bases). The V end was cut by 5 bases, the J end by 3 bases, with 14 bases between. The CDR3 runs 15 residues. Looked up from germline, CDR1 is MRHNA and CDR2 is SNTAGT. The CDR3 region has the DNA TGTGCCAGCAGTTTAACAGGTCTGGTCTACAATGAGCAGTTCTTC. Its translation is CASSLTGLVYNEQFF.

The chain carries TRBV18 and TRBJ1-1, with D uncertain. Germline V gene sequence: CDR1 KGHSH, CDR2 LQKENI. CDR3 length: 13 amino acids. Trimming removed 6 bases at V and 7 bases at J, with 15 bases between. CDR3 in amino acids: CASSPSRENEAFF. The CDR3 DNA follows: TGTGCCAGCTCGCCTTCCCGGGAGAATGAAGCTTTCTTT.

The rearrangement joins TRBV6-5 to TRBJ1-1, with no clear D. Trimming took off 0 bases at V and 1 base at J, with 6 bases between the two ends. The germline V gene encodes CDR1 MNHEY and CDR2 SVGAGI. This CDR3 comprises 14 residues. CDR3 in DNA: TGTGCCAGCAGTTACTCGGAGTGGAACACTGAAGCTTTCTTT. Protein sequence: CASSYSEWNTEAFF.

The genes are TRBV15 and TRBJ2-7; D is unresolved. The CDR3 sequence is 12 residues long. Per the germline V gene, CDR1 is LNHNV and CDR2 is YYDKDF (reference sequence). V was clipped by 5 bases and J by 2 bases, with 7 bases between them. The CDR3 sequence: CATSQDTYEQYF. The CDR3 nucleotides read TGTGCCACCAGCCAAGACACCTACGAGCAGTACTTC. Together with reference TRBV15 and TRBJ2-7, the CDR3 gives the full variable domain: DAMVIQNPRYQVTQFGKPVTLSCSQTLNHNVMYWYQQKSSQAPKLLFHYYDKDFNNEADTPDNFQSRRPNTSFCFLDIRSPGLGDTAMYLCATSQDTYEQYFGPGTRLTVT.

The CDR3 sequence is CASSPGFMGTEAFF. CDR3 DNA sequence: TGCGCCAGCAGTCCAGGGTTCATGGGCACTGAAGCTTTCTTT. The chain recombines TRBV5-1 with TRBJ1-1; TRBD1 is a possible D gene (5 bases). CDR3 length equals 14 residues. Germline CDR1 and CDR2: SGHRS and YFSETQ. V was pared by 5 bases and J by 4 bases, with 15 bases between.

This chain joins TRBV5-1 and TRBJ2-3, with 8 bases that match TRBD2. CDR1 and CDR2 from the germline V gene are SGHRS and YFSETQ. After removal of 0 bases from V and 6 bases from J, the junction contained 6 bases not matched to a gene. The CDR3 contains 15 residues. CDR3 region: CASSLGSGRTDTQYF. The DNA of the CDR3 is TGCGCCAGCAGCTTGGGGAGCGGGAGAACGGATACGCAGTATTTT.

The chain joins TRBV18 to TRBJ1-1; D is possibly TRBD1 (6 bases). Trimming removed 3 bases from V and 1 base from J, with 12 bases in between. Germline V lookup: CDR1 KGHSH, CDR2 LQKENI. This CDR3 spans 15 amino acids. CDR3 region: CASSPTAGENTEAFF. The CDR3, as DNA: TGTGCCAGCTCACCTACCGCAGGGGAGAACACTGAAGCTTTCTTT.

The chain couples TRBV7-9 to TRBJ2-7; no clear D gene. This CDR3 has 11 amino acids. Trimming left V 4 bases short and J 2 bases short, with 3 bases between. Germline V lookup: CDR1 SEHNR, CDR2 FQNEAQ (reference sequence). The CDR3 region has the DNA TGTGCCAGCAGCTCCGCCTACGAGCAGTACTTC. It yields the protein CASSSAYEQYF. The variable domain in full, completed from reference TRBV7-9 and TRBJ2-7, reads DTGVSQNPRHKITKRGQNVTFRCDPISEHNRLYWYRQTLGQGPEFLTYFQNEAQLEKSRLLSDRFSAERPKGSFSTLEIQRTEQGDSAMYLCASSSAYEQYFGPGTRLTVT.